This TCR beta chain comes out of a study of beta chain features in type 1 diabetes. Findings and limits, study-wide: PCR might show a preference for shorter templates, equally across patients and controls.

Expressed TCRB transcripts got sequenced, as all isolated RNA was reverse transcribed. Libraries were prepared by immunoSEQ multiplex PCR; TCRdb keeps only in-frame clonotypes and omits some of them. This sample has fewer than 350,000 clones, with about 20% found just once. As to this clone: Its cognate antigen is unknown.

There was one heparinised blood draw per donor, averaging roughly 110 mL. CDR3 length equals 13 residues. Germline-derived CDR1 and CDR2 are MGHRA and YSYEKL. The V end lost 1 base, the J end lost 8 bases, and 9 bases lay between the germline ends. The sequencing sample was made of naive CD4+ T cells from blood. The genes are TRBV4-1 and TRBJ2-1, with D possibly being TRBD1 (6 bases). The TCR sequence derives from a woman between 18 and 29 years old in good health. The CDR3 loop reads CASSQGGRDEQFF. CDR3 coding DNA: TGCGCCAGCAGCCAAGGGGGGCGTGATGAGCAGTTCTTC.